This T cell receptor beta chain was sequenced during a study of shared clonotypes between healthy human individuals. The wider study: CD4 naive and memory got three plates each, CD8 naive two, CD8 memory one.

Sorted-subset replicate PCRs used roughly 210 ng of genomic DNA. This amount corresponded to 30,000 to 35,000 T cell genomes. Libraries were prepared by immunoSEQ multiplex PCR; TCRdb keeps only in-frame clonotypes and omits some of them. Among roughly 2,500,000 clones listed, more than 85% were seen once. The authors divided CD4+ cells into CD45RA+ naive and CD45RA-negative memory subsets. The CDR3 loop spans 13 amino acids. Germline loops: CDR1 MDHEN, CDR2 SYDVKM. The V segment lost 3 bases and the J segment 11 bases; nucleotides outside the gene matches: 5. The chain joins TRBV28 to TRBJ1-4, with TRBD1 identical over 8 bases. The clonotype was recovered from a man between 18 and 35 years old in good health. Some clones in this sample may be carry-over from other donors' samples. The sequencing sample was made of naive CD4+ T cells from PBMCs. Subset given: CD45RA+ positively selected. The CDR3 loop is CASSFRTGQKLFF. The CDR3, as DNA: TGTGCCAGCAGTTTTCGGACAGGGCAGAAACTGTTTTTT.